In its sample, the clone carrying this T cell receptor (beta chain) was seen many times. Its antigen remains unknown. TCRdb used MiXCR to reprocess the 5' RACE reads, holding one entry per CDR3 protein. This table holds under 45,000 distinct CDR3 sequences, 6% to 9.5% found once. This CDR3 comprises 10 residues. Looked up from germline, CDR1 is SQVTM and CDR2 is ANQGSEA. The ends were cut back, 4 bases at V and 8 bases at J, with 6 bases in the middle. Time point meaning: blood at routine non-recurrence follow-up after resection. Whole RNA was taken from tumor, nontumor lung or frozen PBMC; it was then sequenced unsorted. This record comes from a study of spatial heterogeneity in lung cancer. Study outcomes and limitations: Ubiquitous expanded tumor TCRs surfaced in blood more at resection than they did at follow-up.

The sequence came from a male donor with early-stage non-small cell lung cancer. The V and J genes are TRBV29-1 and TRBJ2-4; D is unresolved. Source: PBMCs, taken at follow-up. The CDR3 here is CSVGSDIQYF. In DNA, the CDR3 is TGCAGCGTTGGTTCCGACATTCAGTACTTC.